The 17 T cell receptor beta chains below all came from one sample that was sequenced in a study of Ad26.COV2.S vaccination and SARS-CoV-2 variants. Assay: immunoSEQ multiplex PCR; the TCRdb copy retains only in-frame clones and omits some. The profile shows about 420,000 clones, over 75% of them singletons. Described treatment: some 20 received Ad26.COV2.S at low or high dose, single or two shots; five or six received placebo; per-sample allocation not given. Specimens were obtained on day 63 following the first vaccine or placebo injection. The source was peripheral blood, collected in a trial of Ad26.COV2.S vaccine versus placebo. These receptors came from a person aged 18-65 years who received the Ad26.COV2.S COVID-19 vaccine or a placebo.

The chain is built from TRBV6-2 or TRBV6-3 and TRBJ2-7; D remains ambiguous. V lost 2 bases and J lost 1, with 12 bases in between. This CDR3 comprises 15 residues. The V gene's germline CDR1 is MNHEY and CDR2 SVGEGT. CDR3 sequence: CASSYPARLSYEQYF. CDR3 bases: TGTGCCAGCAGTTACCCCGCGAGACTGTCCTACGAGCAGTACTTC.

The chain combines TRBV11-2 with TRBJ2-3, with D unclear. The CDR3 loop spans 13 amino acids. V was pared by 5 bases and J by 5 bases, with 11 bases between. Per germline, CDR1 SGHAT and CDR2 FQNNGV. The CDR3 sequence is CASSPYGGDTQYF. The CDR3 bases are TGTGCCAGCAGCCCGTACGGTGGAGATACGCAGTATTTT.

The chain has TRBV9 and TRBJ2-7, with D tentatively TRBD1 (5 bases). The CDR3 spans 14 residues. Germline CDR1 and CDR2: SGDLS and YYNGEE. V lost 4 bases to trimming and J lost 0 bases, with 11 bases between them. This chain's CDR3 is CASSQGKFSYEQYF. The CDR3 DNA reads as TGTGCCAGCAGCCAGGGCAAATTCTCCTACGAGCAGTACTTC.

The J gene is TRBJ2-7, the V gene TRBV5-1; 8 nucleotides agree with TRBD2. CDR3 length: 15 residues. CDR1 SGHRS and CDR2 YFSETQ come from the germline V gene. V was clipped by 2 bases and J by 5 bases; unmatched bases: 9. The CDR3 loop is CASSFSGGPAHEQYF. Here the CDR3 DNA reads TGCGCCAGCAGCTTCAGCGGGGGTCCGGCTCACGAGCAGTACTTC.

This chain links TRBV7-2 with TRBJ1-4; weak D call: TRBD1 (6 bases). CDR1 and CDR2 from the germline V gene are SGHTA and FQGNSA. The CDR3 extends over 16 amino acids. Trimming shortened V by 0 bases and J by 3 bases, and 11 bases separated the two germline ends. CDR3 DNA: TGTGCCAGCAGCTTAGCCTCACAGGGTCCTAATGAAAAACTGTTTTTT. Translating gives CASSLASQGPNEKLFF.

This chain uses TRBV6-6 with TRBJ2-2; D call uncertain. Germline V gene sequence: CDR1 MNHNY, CDR2 SVGAGI (reference sequence). V dropped 0 bases and J dropped 2 bases, with 10 bases sitting between them. This CDR3 contains 16 residues. This CDR3 is CASSYSEPRNTGELFF. CDR3 bases: TGTGCCAGCAGTTACTCTGAGCCCAGAAACACCGGGGAGCTGTTTTTT.

V is TRBV27 and J is TRBJ1-6, with a possible D match to TRBD1 (5 bases). CDR3 length: 11 amino acids. The germline V gene has CDR1 MNHEY and CDR2 SMNVEV (reference sequence). V shed 9 bases and J shed 13 bases, with 13 bases lying between them. CDR3 loop: CARVRDVPLHF. The CDR3, as DNA: TGTGCCAGGGTGCGGGACGTGCCCCTCCACTTT.

The rearrangement joins TRBV19 to TRBJ1-2; D might be TRBD1 (5 bases). Trimming shortened V by 4 bases and J by 8 bases, and 8 bases separated the two germline ends. The CDR3 sequence is 11 residues long. Germline V gene data show CDR1 as LNHDA and CDR2 as SQIVND (reference sequence). The CDR3 is CASSTPGGYTF. As DNA, the CDR3 is TGTGCCAGTAGTACCCCAGGGGGCTACACCTTC. The variable domain in full, completed from reference TRBV19 and TRBJ1-2, reads DGGITQSPKYLFRKEGQNVTLSCEQNLNHDAMYWYRQDPGQGLRLIYYSQIVNDFQKGDIAEGYSVSREKKESFPLTVTSAQKNPTAFYLCASSTPGGYTFGSGTRLTVV.

The chain combines TRBV15 with TRBJ2-7, with 8 bases fitting TRBD2. This CDR3 spans 15 amino acids. Unmatched junction bases numbered 4, after V lost 0 bases and J lost 3 bases. In germline, CDR1 is LNHNV, CDR2 YYDKDF (reference sequence). The CDR3 DNA follows: TGTGCCACCAGCAGAGAAGCGGGGGTGAACTACGAGCAGTACTTC. Translated, it gives CATSREAGVNYEQYF.

This clone appeared once. The CDR3 DNA reads TGTGCCAGCAGCCATGCGGATACGCAGTATTTT. Residues: CASSHADTQYF. This chain connects TRBV27 to TRBJ2-3; D uncertain. CDR3 length: 11 amino acids. CDR1 is MNHEY, CDR2 SMNVEV, per germline (reference sequence). Trimming cost V 6 bases and J 6 bases, with 7 bases left between them.

The rearrangement links TRBV3-1 (or the pseudogene TRBV3-2) to TRBJ2-1; possibly TRBD1 for D (6 bases). The germline gives CDR1 LGHDT, CDR2 YNNKEL (reference sequence). CDR3 length: 15 amino acids. V dropped 4 bases and J dropped 8 bases, with 18 bases sitting between them. The CDR3 region is CASSRGGPDRDEQFF. The DNA of the CDR3 is TGTGCCAGCAGCCGTGGGGGCCCGGATCGTGATGAGCAGTTCTTC.

There are a few counts of this clone. The CDR3 spells CASSYVRQSPEQYF. The CDR3 region has the DNA TGTGCCAGCAGTTACGTTCGTCAATCACCCGAGCAGTACTTC. V usage is TRBV6-6 and J usage is TRBJ2-7; no firm D call. Trimming took off 2 bases at V and 6 bases at J, with 14 bases between the two ends. Per germline, CDR1 MNHNY and CDR2 SVGAGI (reference sequence). There are 14 residues in the CDR3.

This rearrangement joins TRBV19 to TRBJ2-7; 7 bases are a match to TRBD2. CDR1 LNHDA and CDR2 SQIVND come from the germline V gene (reference sequence). The junction had 4 bases not matched to a gene; V was cut back by 2 bases and J by 0 bases. The CDR3 contains 15 residues. CDR3 sequence reads: CASSIMGLSSYEQYF. CDR3 sequence (DNA): TGTGCCAGTAGTATAATGGGACTAAGCTCCTACGAGCAGTACTTC.

V is TRBV11-2 and J is TRBJ1-6; D might be TRBD1 (6 bases). V lost 4 bases to trimming and J lost 14 bases, with 12 bases between them. The CDR3 is 12 amino acids. The germline CDR1 and CDR2 sequences are SGHAT and FQNNGV. The CDR3 DNA reads as TGTGCCAGCAGCTATAACAGGGCCACCCTCCACTTT. Translated: CASSYNRATLHF. Full variable domain (outside the CDR3, taken from reference TRBV11-2 and TRBJ1-6): EAGVAQSPRYKIIEKRQSVAFWCNPISGHATLYWYQQILGQGPKLLIQFQNNGVVDDSQLPKDRFSAERLKGVDSTLKIQPAKLEDSAVYLCASSYNRATLHFGNGTRLTVT.

The gene calls are TRBV6-6 and TRBJ1-2; D call uncertain. CDR3 length: 15 residues. Per the germline V gene, CDR1 is MNHNY and CDR2 is SVGAGI (reference sequence). The V end lost 0 bases, the J end lost 1 base, and 9 bases lay between the germline ends. CDR3 in amino acids: CASSYSMAGNYGYTF. Here the CDR3 DNA reads TGTGCCAGCAGTTACTCGATGGCGGGTAACTATGGCTACACCTTC.

Worth noting for this clone: Germline and junction disagree at one end, which may indicate a read error. V gene TRBV6-2 or TRBV6-3 combines with J gene TRBJ1-5; possibly TRBD1 for D (5 bases). Germline V gene sequence: CDR1 MNHEY, CDR2 SVGEGT. This CDR3 contains 15 residues. The CDR3 region is CASSDSGTGNQPQHF. CDR3 DNA: TGTGCCAGCAGTGACTCCGGGACCGGCAATCAGCCCCAGCATTTT.

The rearrangement joins TRBV3-1 (or the pseudogene TRBV3-2) to TRBJ1-1; TRBD1 matches at 7 bases. Germline V CDR1 and CDR2: LGHDT, YNNKEL (reference sequence). With V trimmed by 2 bases and J by 7 bases, 10 bases remained unmatched. CDR3 size: 15 residues. CDR3 nucleotide sequence: TGTGCCAGCAGCCAAAGTTTCCAGGGGGGAGTTGAAGCTTTCTTT. It specifies CASSQSFQGGVEAFF.